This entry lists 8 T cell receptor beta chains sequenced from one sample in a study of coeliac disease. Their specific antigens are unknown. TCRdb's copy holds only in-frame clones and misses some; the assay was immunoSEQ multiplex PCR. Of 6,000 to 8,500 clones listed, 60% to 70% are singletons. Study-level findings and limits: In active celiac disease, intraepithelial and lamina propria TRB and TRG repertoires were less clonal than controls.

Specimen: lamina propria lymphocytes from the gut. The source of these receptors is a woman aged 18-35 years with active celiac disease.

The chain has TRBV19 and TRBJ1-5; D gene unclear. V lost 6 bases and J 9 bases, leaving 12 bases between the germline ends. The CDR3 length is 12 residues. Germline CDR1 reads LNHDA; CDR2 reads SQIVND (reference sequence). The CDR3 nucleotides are TGTGCCAGTAGCCCCCAGGAAGGGCCCCAGCATTTT. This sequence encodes CASSPQEGPQHF.

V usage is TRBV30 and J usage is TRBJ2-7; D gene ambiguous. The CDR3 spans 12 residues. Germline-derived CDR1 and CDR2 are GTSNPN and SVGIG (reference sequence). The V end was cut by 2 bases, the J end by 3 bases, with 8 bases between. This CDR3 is CAWSRVGYEQYF. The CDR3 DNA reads TGTGCCTGGAGTCGGGTCGGCTACGAGCAGTACTTC.

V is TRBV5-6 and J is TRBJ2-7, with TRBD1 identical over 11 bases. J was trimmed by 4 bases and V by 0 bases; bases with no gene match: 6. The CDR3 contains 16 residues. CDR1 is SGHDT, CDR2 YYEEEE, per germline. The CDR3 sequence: CASSLAAGDRGYEQYF. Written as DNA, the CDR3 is TGTGCCAGCAGCTTGGCCGCAGGGGACAGGGGGTACGAGCAGTACTTC.

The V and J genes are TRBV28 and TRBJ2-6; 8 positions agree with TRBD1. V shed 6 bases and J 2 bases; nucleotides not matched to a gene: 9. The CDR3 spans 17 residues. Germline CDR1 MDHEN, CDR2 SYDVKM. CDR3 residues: CASSRHRGLPGANVLTF. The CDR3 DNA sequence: TGTGCCAGCAGCCGACACAGGGGGTTGCCTGGGGCCAACGTCCTGACTTTC. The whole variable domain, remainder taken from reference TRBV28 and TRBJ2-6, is DVKVTQSSRYLVKRTGEKVFLECVQDMDHENMFWYRQDPGLGLRLIYFSYDVKMKEKGDIPEGYSVSREKKERFSLILESASTNQTSMYLCASSRHRGLPGANVLTFGAGSRLTVL.

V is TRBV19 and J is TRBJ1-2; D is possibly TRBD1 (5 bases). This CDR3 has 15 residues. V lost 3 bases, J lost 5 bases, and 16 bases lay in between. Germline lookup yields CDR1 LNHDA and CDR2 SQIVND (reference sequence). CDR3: CASSIDSGLTYGYTF. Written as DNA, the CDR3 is TGTGCCAGTAGTATCGACAGTGGCTTGACGTATGGCTACACCTTC.

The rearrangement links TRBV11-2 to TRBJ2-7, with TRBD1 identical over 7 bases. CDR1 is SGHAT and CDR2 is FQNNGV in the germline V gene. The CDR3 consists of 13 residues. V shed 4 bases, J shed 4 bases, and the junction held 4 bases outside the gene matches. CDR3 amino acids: CASSSTGSYEQYF. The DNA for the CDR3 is TGTGCCAGCAGCTCGACAGGGAGTTACGAGCAGTACTTC. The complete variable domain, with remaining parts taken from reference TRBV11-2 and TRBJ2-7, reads EAGVAQSPRYKIIEKRQSVAFWCNPISGHATLYWYQQILGQGPKLLIQFQNNGVVDDSQLPKDRFSAERLKGVDSTLKIQPAKLEDSAVYLCASSSTGSYEQYFGPGTRLTVT.

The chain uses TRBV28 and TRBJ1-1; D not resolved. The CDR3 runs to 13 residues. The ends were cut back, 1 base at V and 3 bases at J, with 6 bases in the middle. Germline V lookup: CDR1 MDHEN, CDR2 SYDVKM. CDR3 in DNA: TGTGCCAGCAGTTTATCTATCTACACTGAAGCTTTCTTT. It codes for CASSLSIYTEAFF.

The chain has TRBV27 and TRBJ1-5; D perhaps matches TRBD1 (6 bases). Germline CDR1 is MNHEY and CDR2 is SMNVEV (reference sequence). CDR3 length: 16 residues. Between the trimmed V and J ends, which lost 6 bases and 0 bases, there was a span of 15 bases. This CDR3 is CASRPKGGYSNQPQHF. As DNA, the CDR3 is TGTGCCAGCAGACCTAAGGGGGGGTATAGCAATCAGCCCCAGCATTTT.